This T cell receptor (beta chain) was recorded in a study of cytomegalovirus exposure and HLA in healthy donors. The PCR contained 60 Vbeta and 13 Jbeta primers. Profiled with immunoSEQ multiplex PCR; TCRdb holds only in-frame clones, not every one. The sample lists under 300,000 clones; 80% to 90% were seen once. This CDR3 is 13 amino acids long. From germline, CDR1 is SGHNT and CDR2 YYREEE (reference sequence). The ends lost 1 base at V and 4 bases at J; junction bases unmatched: 2. Study-level findings and limits: In a later analysis, productive TCRs from donors in an Asian-associated ancestry cluster reportedly carried fewer N-insertions than the cohort mean. There was a cluster of highly shared sequence variants that was likely a sequencing artifact. The authors excluded some V segments, including TRBV6-2 and TRBV6-3, as indistinguishable. Presence/absence analysis assumed near-uniform sequencing depth across donors.

On this clone itself: As yet, its antigen is unknown.

This clonotype originated in a woman in her 40s in good health and CMV-seropositive. V usage is TRBV5-4 and J usage is TRBJ2-7; 7 positions match TRBD2. The sample comprised PBMCs. Here the CDR3 DNA reads TGTGCCAGCAGCTTGCATAGCGGGTACGAGCAGTACTTC. Protein sequence: CASSLHSGYEQYF. Supplemented by reference TRBV5-4 and TRBJ2-7, the full variable domain reads ETGVTQSPTHLIKTRGQQVTLRCSSQSGHNTVSWYQQALGQGPQFIFQYYREEENGRGNFPPRFSGLQFPNYSSELNVNALELDDSALYLCASSLHSGYEQYFGPGTRLTVT.